The rows below give T cell receptor beta chains drawn from one sample of a study of low-dose radiotherapy and immunotherapy resistance in tumors. Via MiXCR, TCRdb re-called the reads, giving one row per CDR3 protein. Of tens of thousands of distinct CDR3 sequences listed, 20% to 25% are singletons. This sample comprised PBMCs, obtained after low-dose radiotherapy plus immunotherapy. The receptors were sampled from a female donor with ovarian cancer. CDR3s include the opening cysteine and the closing phenylalanine or tryptophan. The D gene is left open where the match is weak. Expanded clones are given a class, and other clones once, few, many or no size at all.

d_call | j_call | clone_size | v_call | cdr3_aa | cdr3_nt
NA | TRBJ1-2 | medium-sized | TRBV28 | CASSPNGAAGYGYTF | TGTGCCAGCAGTCCTAACGGGGCCGCAGGCTATGGCTACACCTTC
TRBD2 | TRBJ2-1 | many | TRBV11-2 | CASSSIPGLAGGRWDEQFF | TGTGCCAGCAGCTCCATCCCGGGACTAGCGGGGGGGCGTTGGGATGAGCAGTTCTTC
TRBD1 | TRBJ1-3 | many | TRBV7-2 | CASSLDRGPGNTIYF | TGTGCCAGCAGCTTAGACAGGGGGCCTGGAAACACCATATATTTT
NA | TRBJ1-6 | many | TRBV28 | CASSSSGAGENSPLHF | TGTGCCAGCAGTTCCTCGGGGGCCGGTGAGAATTCACCCCTCCACTTT
NA | TRBJ2-2 | many | TRBV28 | CASSFLPGPNTGELFF | TGTGCCAGCAGTTTTCTTCCGGGACCCAACACCGGGGAGCTGTTTTTT
TRBD2 | TRBJ2-7 | many | TRBV27 | CASRGLAGGYEQYF | TGTGCCAGCAGGGGACTAGCGGGAGGGTACGAGCAGTACTTC
TRBD1 | TRBJ2-7 | many | TRBV3-1 | CASSQGQGLYYEQYF | TGTGCCAGCAGCCAGGGACAGGGGTTATACTACGAGCAGTACTTC
TRBD1 | TRBJ2-7 | many | TRBV7-9 | CASSNPGQGSSYEQYF | TGTGCCAGCAGCAACCCGGGACAGGGATCATCCTACGAGCAGTACTTC
NA | TRBJ2-5 | NA | TRBV5-6 | CASSLEAWTYQETQYF | TGTGCCAGCAGCTTGGAGGCCTGGACGTACCAAGAGACCCAGTACTTC
TRBD1 | TRBJ1-2 | NA | TRBV13 | CASTGQGPYGYTF | TGTGCCAGCACTGGACAGGGACCCTATGGCTACACCTTC
NA | TRBJ1-1 | NA | TRBV28 | CASSDSSEAFF | TGTGCCAGCAGTGACAGCTCCGAAGCTTTCTTT
NA | TRBJ1-2 | NA | TRBV3-1 | CASSLGTYGGYTF | TGTGCCAGCAGCCTGGGGACGTACGGAGGCTACACCTTC
TRBD2 | TRBJ2-1 | many | TRBV28 | CASSLGGLAEREQFF | TGTGCCAGCAGTCTCGGGGGACTAGCGGAGAGGGAGCAGTTCTTC
TRBD2 | TRBJ2-1 | NA | TRBV9 | CASSPGTSGIYNEQFF | TGTGCCAGCAGCCCCGGGACTAGCGGGATATACAATGAGCAGTTCTTC
NA | TRBJ2-7 | many | TRBV4-1 | CASSPQMRYEQYF | TGCGCCAGCAGCCCCCAGATGAGATACGAGCAGTACTTC
NA | TRBJ2-7 | few | TRBV30 | CAYCSGAYEQYF | TGTGCCTACTGTTCGGGTGCCTACGAGCAGTACTTC
TRBD2 | TRBJ2-1 | NA | TRBV5-4 | CASSWTSRATDEQFF | TGTGCCAGCAGCTGGACTAGCCGGGCCACCGATGAGCAGTTCTTC
NA | TRBJ2-5 | few | TRBV20-1 | CSAPWLETQYF | TGCAGTGCTCCGTGGCTCGAGACCCAGTACTTC
NA | TRBJ1-1 | many | TRBV12-5 | CASGLDGNTEAFF | TGTGCTAGTGGTTTGGACGGGAACACTGAAGCTTTCTTT
NA | TRBJ1-3 | NA | TRBV5-1 | CASSLAGEYRGNTICF | TGTGCCAGCAGCTTGGCTGGGGAATACCGTGGAAACACCATATGTTTT
NA | TRBJ2-2 | many | TRBV14 | CASSRGVPGELFF | TGTGCCAGCAGCCGCGGGGTCCCCGGGGAGCTGTTTTTT
NA | TRBJ1-1 | few | TRBV28 | CASTSGRVGAFF | TGTGCCAGCACTTCGGGTCGAGTGGGAGCTTTCTTT
TRBD1 | TRBJ1-2 | NA | TRBV19 | CASNGPGQGAVGYTF | TGTGCCAGTAATGGACCGGGACAGGGGGCTGTTGGCTACACCTTC
NA | TRBJ1-6 | many | TRBV5-1 | CASSSGVSYNSPLHF | TGCGCCAGCAGCTCCGGGGTCTCCTATAATTCACCCCTCCACTTT
NA | TRBJ1-1 | many | TRBV7-6 | CASSVEGYTEAFF | TGTGCCAGCAGCGTGGAGGGTTACACTGAAGCTTTCTTT
NA | TRBJ2-5 | NA | TRBV5-1 | CASRDGETQYF | TGCGCCAGCAGAGATGGAGAGACCCAGTACTTC
TRBD1 | TRBJ2-2 | many | TRBV29-1 | CSVEEPDRGRNTGELFF | TGCAGCGTTGAAGAACCGGACAGGGGGCGGAACACCGGGGAGCTGTTTTTT
TRBD2 | TRBJ2-7 | NA | TRBV9 | CASSPGTSPRGQYF | TGTGCCAGCAGCCCGGGGACTAGCCCTAGGGGGCAGTACTTC
NA | TRBJ2-5 | NA | TRBV24-1 | CATSALGRGQETQYF | TGTGCCACCAGTGCTTTAGGACGGGGACAAGAGACCCAGTACTTC
NA | TRBJ2-3 | NA | TRBV10-1 | CASKPPGGTDTQYF | TGTGCCAGCAAACCCCCGGGGGGCACAGATACGCAGTATTTT
NA | TRBJ1-2 | NA | TRBV18 | CASSLGGAEFNYGYTF | TGTGCCAGCTCACTGGGGGGCGCGGAGTTCAACTATGGCTACACCTTC
TRBD2 | TRBJ2-1 | medium-sized | TRBV5-1 | CASSLAGGPHNEQFF | TGCGCCAGCAGCTTGGCGGGAGGGCCGCACAATGAGCAGTTCTTC
TRBD1 | TRBJ2-7 | many | TRBV10-3 | CAISEHNRDRNSEQYF | TGTGCCATCAGTGAGCACAACCGGGACAGAAACTCCGAGCAGTACTTC
TRBD2 | TRBJ2-5 | few | TRBV5-4 | CASSLRGGQETQYF | TGTGCCAGCAGCCTGCGGGGGGGCCAAGAGACCCAGTACTTC
TRBD1 | TRBJ1-5 | NA | TRBV5-6 | CASSYGQGDQPQHF | TGTGCCAGCAGCTATGGACAGGGGGATCAGCCCCAGCATTTT
NA | TRBJ2-3 | NA | TRBV7-2 | CASSHGNPTDTQYF | TGTGCCAGCAGCCACGGGAACCCCACAGATACGCAGTATTTT
NA | TRBJ1-5 | many | TRBV6-2/TRBV6-3 | CASSYVAGDQPQHF | TGTGCCAGCAGTTACGTCGCAGGGGATCAGCCCCAGCATTTT
NA | TRBJ2-1 | many | TRBV4-1 | CASSEGGNEQFF | TGCGCCAGCAGCGAGGGGGGCAATGAGCAGTTCTTC
TRBD1 | TRBJ2-7 | few | TRBV18 | CASSPTQGYEQYF | TGTGCCAGCTCACCAACACAGGGGTACGAGCAGTACTTC
NA | TRBJ1-4 | many | TRBV20-1 | CSARARQAEKLFF | TGCAGTGCTAGAGCGAGACAAGCCGAAAAACTGTTTTTT
NA | TRBJ1-2 | many | TRBV20-1 | CSARDSRNLANYGYTF | TGCAGTGCTAGAGATTCGCGAAATCTAGCTAACTATGGCTACACCTTC
NA | TRBJ2-3 | many | TRBV20-1 | CSASRGSADTQYF | TGCAGTGCTTCCCGGGGTAGCGCAGATACGCAGTATTTT
TRBD2 | TRBJ2-1 | few | TRBV29-1 | CSARTLAGSGEQFF | TGCAGCGCCCGAACCCTAGCGGGATCAGGGGAGCAGTTCTTC
TRBD2 | TRBJ2-5 | many | TRBV9 | CASSVGLAGGRQETQYF | TGTGCCAGCAGCGTAGGGCTAGCGGGAGGCAGGCAAGAGACCCAGTACTTC
NA | TRBJ1-1 | many | TRBV29-1 | CSVAPSTANTEAFF | TGCAGCGTTGCACCCTCGACGGCCAACACTGAAGCTTTCTTT
TRBD2 | TRBJ2-3 | NA | TRBV20-1 | CSARDAGGATVADTQYF | TGCAGTGCTAGAGATGCCGGGGGGGCTACGGTCGCAGATACGCAGTATTTT
NA | TRBJ1-1 | many | TRBV7-6 | CASSGLAGTEAFF | TGTGCCAGCAGCGGACTAGCGGGGACTGAAGCTTTCTTT
NA | TRBJ2-7 | many | TRBV4-1 | CASSHEQGPYEQYF | TGCGCCAGCAGCCATGAACAGGGACCCTACGAGCAGTACTTC
NA | TRBJ2-7 | many | TRBV6-6 | CASSYWTTPYEQYF | TGTGCCAGCAGTTACTGGACAACCCCATACGAGCAGTACTTC
NA | TRBJ1-5 | many | TRBV30 | CAWRGMGSSLGNQPQHF | TGTGCCTGGAGAGGAATGGGTTCATCCTTAGGGAACCAGCCCCAGCATTTT